Each of the 18 T cell receptor beta chains below was sequenced from the same sample in a study of T cells after yellow fever vaccination (dated by TCRdb to the late 2010s). The sample's treatment or condition label, in plain terms: live attenuated yellow fever vaccine strain. Libraries were prepared through 5' RACE. Instrument on record: Illumina NovaSeq 6000. In TCRdb, the public reads were trimmed at Q25 with fastp and aligned with MiXCR, with productive beta chains retained. Records with the same CDR3 protein are collapsed into one entry carrying the most frequent genes and DNA. For this sample the table gives a few hundred thousand distinct CDR3 sequences, of which roughly 3.5% were detected only once. Of the sample, around a quarter falls within the top ten clones. This specimen consisted of PBMCs, obtained on the day of the yellow fever booster vaccination. The receptor set was obtained from a man aged 18 to 35 who received the YFV17D yellow fever vaccine.

This chain's CDR3 is CASSPQGAIGNEQFF. The CDR3 DNA reads TGTGCCAGCAGCCCACAGGGGGCAATCGGGAATGAGCAGTTCTTC. The rearrangement links TRBV7-8 to TRBJ2-1; 9 nucleotides align to TRBD1. Germline values: CDR1 SGHVS, CDR2 FQNEAQ. The junction had 9 bases not matched to a gene; V was cut back by 5 bases and J by 7 bases. The CDR3 consists of 15 residues.

The V call is TRBV29-1, the J call TRBJ1-2, with 8 bases that match TRBD1. CDR1 SQVTM and CDR2 ANQGSEA come from the germline V gene. The length of the CDR3 is 14 residues. V lost 3 bases, J lost 6 bases, and 9 bases stayed unmatched. The CDR3 sequence is CSVDNPTGVHGYTF. CDR3 nucleotides: TGCAGCGTTGACAACCCGACAGGGGTACATGGCTACACCTTC. The variable domain in full, with the rest retrieved from reference TRBV29-1 and TRBJ1-2, is SAVISQKPSRDICQRGTSLTIQCQVDSQVTMMFWYRQQPGQSLTLIATANQGSEATYESGFVIDKFPISRPNLTFSTLTVSNMSPEDSSIYLCSVDNPTGVHGYTFGSGTRLTVV.

This clonotype showed up many times. The J gene is TRBJ2-7, the V gene TRBV7-8; 10 bases are a match to TRBD1. From germline, CDR1 is SGHVS and CDR2 FQNEAQ. The V and J ends lost 6 bases and 3 bases, in that order; junction bases with no gene match: 8. The CDR3 contains 15 residues. In nucleotides, the CDR3 is TGTGCCAGCAGACAAGAGGGGACAGGGGACTACGAGCAGTACGTC. It translates to CASRQEGTGDYEQYV.

A few counts support this clonotype. The V call is TRBV29-1, the J call TRBJ2-5, with D maybe TRBD1 (5 bases). Per germline, CDR1 SQVTM and CDR2 ANQGSEA. The ends were cut back, 1 base at V and 5 bases at J, with 14 bases in the middle. The CDR3 covers 14 residues. The CDR3 here is CSVEVQGLWETQYF. For the CDR3, the DNA is TGCAGCGTTGAAGTCCAGGGTCTCTGGGAGACCCAGTACTTC.

This clonotype was seen ten or more times. The gene calls are TRBV20-1 and TRBJ2-5; D call uncertain. The germline V gene encodes CDR1 DFQATT and CDR2 SNEGSKA (reference sequence). The length of the CDR3 is 10 residues. The V gene lost 3 bases and the J gene lost 1 base, with 0 bases spanning the gap. CDR3 amino acids: CSASQETQYF. For the CDR3, the DNA is TGCAGTGCTAGCCAAGAGACCCAGTACTTC.

This clonotype was recorded many times. The chain has TRBV11-2 and TRBJ2-1; D is unresolved. Germline loops: CDR1 SGHAT, CDR2 FQNNGV. V was shortened by 4 bases and J by 3 bases, with 16 bases between the two germline ends. The CDR3 totals 16 residues. The chain's CDR3 is CASSYGHLVIYNEQFF. The CDR3 coding sequence is TGTGCCAGCAGCTACGGGCACCTAGTCATCTACAATGAGCAGTTCTTC.

This clonotype was seen more than once but under ten times. The chain carries TRBV11-1 and TRBJ1-1; possibly TRBD1 for D (6 bases). This CDR3 is built from 14 residues. Germline values: CDR1 SGHAT, CDR2 FQDESV (reference sequence). Trimming left V 6 bases short and J 7 bases short, with 18 bases between. The DNA of the CDR3 is TGTGCCAGCAGTCCGCGACAGGTACACGTTGAAGCTTTCTTT. Protein: CASSPRQVHVEAFF.

The chain uses TRBV20-1 and TRBJ1-5; D is unclear. The CDR3 is 15 amino acids. Germline V gives CDR1 DFQATT, CDR2 SNEGSKA (reference sequence). V lost 6 bases, J lost 4 bases, and 19 bases lay in between. CDR3 DNA sequence: TGCAGTGCCAGACGTTCGGGTTTAAGGAATCAGCCCCAGCATTTT. It codes for CSARRSGLRNQPQHF.

The chain combines TRBV20-1 with TRBJ2-1; D tentatively fits TRBD1 or TRBD2 (5 bases each). V gave up 3 bases and J gave up 10 bases, with 19 bases separating them. The germline V gene encodes CDR1 DFQATT and CDR2 SNEGSKA (reference sequence). The CDR3 covers 14 residues. The CDR3 nucleotides are TGCAGTGCTAGTAGGAGAGGGGTTAGCCGGGAGCAGTTCTTC. Protein product: CSASRRGVSREQFF.

This chain joins TRBV10-3 and TRBJ2-3; 10 bases match TRBD2. V was clipped by 6 bases and J by 1 base; unmatched bases: 4. From germline, CDR1 is ENHRY and CDR2 SYGVKD. The CDR3 is 15 residues long. CDR3 loop: CAISYLAGGTDTQYF. In nucleotides, the CDR3 is TGTGCCATCAGCTACCTAGCGGGGGGCACAGATACGCAGTATTTT.

This clonotype was seen ten or more times. The chain has TRBV30 and TRBJ2-2; TRBD2 matches at 7 bases. CDR1 and CDR2 (germline): GTSNPN, SVGIG (reference sequence). J was trimmed by 5 bases and V by 0 bases; bases with no gene match: 15. The CDR3 runs 18 residues. The DNA for the CDR3 is TGTGCCTGGAGTGTACCCCGCAGGATGGGGGGAGGGACCGGGGAGCTGTTTTTT. It translates to CAWSVPRRMGGGTGELFF.

This clonotype occurred many times. V usage is TRBV5-8 and J usage is TRBJ2-3; 13 bases are shared with TRBD2. Germline assignment: CDR1 SGHTS and CDR2 YDEGEE. Germline trimming cut 5 bases from V and 0 bases from J; bases unmatched to any gene: 12. The CDR3 runs to 19 residues. The CDR3 is CASRWTSGGHPFSTDTQYF. The CDR3 DNA reads as TGTGCCAGCAGATGGACTAGCGGGGGACATCCCTTTAGCACAGATACGCAGTATTTT.

This clonotype was detected many times. The chain recombines TRBV10-1 with TRBJ2-3; either TRBD1 or TRBD2 may supply D (6 bases each). There are 15 residues in the CDR3. Germline lookup yields CDR1 WNHNN and CDR2 SYGVQD (reference sequence). V lost 6 bases, J lost 9 bases, and 22 bases lay in between. DNA for the CDR3: TGCGCCAGCAGCTCGGGGACAACGGGGGTTCAGACGCAGTATTTT. It translates to CASSSGTTGVQTQYF.

This clonotype was counted ten times or more. The chain joins TRBV7-6 to TRBJ2-1; D is possibly TRBD2 (5 bases). CDR1 and CDR2 (germline): SGHVS, FNYEAQ. This CDR3 is 17 amino acids long. Trimming removed 5 bases from V and 1 base from J, with 18 bases in between. The CDR3 spells CASSPLLEASSYNEQFF. The CDR3, as DNA: TGTGCCAGCAGCCCGCTTCTGGAGGCTAGTTCCTACAATGAGCAGTTCTTC.

The chain carries TRBV29-1 and TRBJ1-1, with a possible D match to TRBD1 (5 bases). CDR3 length equals 11 residues. The germline V gene encodes CDR1 SQVTM and CDR2 ANQGSEA. V lost 4 bases, J lost 11 bases, and 14 bases lay in between. CDR3 sequence (DNA): TGCAGCGTTGGGGGCAGCCGTCGGGCTTTCTTT. Amino acids: CSVGGSRRAFF.

This clonotype was observed a handful of times. The chain links TRBV23-1 to TRBJ2-7, with D perhaps matching TRBD1 (5 bases). TRBV23-1 is an open reading frame, and its role is uncertain. The CDR3 runs to 14 residues. V was trimmed by 6 bases and J by 4 bases, leaving 16 bases between them. CDR3 protein: CASSEDSVGYEQYV. The DNA of the CDR3 is TGCGCCAGCAGCGAAGACAGCGTCGGGTACGAGCAGTACGTC.

This clonotype was counted only a few times. CDR3 amino acids: CAISDWGSEQYV. The CDR3 region has the DNA TGTGCCATCAGTGATTGGGGATCCGAGCAGTACGTC. V and J are TRBV10-3 and TRBJ2-7; no clear D. Germline CDR1 and CDR2: ENHRY and SYGVKD. V shed 3 bases and J shed 6 bases, with 9 bases lying between them. This CDR3 has 12 amino acids.

The genes are TRBV7-6 and TRBJ2-4; 7 nucleotides align to TRBD1. This CDR3 is 15 amino acids long. V lost 4 bases, J lost 12 bases, and 15 bases stayed unmatched. Germline V lookup: CDR1 SGHVS, CDR2 FNYEAQ. CDR3 loop: CASSSGTVKGQTQYF. As DNA, the CDR3 is TGTGCCAGCAGCTCGGGGACAGTCAAGGGGCAGACTCAGTACTTC.